These 9 T cell receptor beta chains were all obtained from the same sample, sequenced in a study of T-cell reconstitution after alpha-beta-depleted transplantation in children (dated by TCRdb to 2015 to 2016). The library was prepared using PCR. TCRdb shows the sequencer as Illumina HiSeq 2500. Molecular barcoding was employed in the preparation of TCR libraries, with unique molecular identifiers being used to normalize TCRbeta repertoire quantification. In-frame beta chains were kept once TCRdb had trimmed the public reads at Q25 with fastp and called clones with MiXCR. Duplicate CDR3 protein sequences are folded into a single record with the most common DNA and genes. The sample includes 600,000 to 800,000 distinct CDR3 sequences, with 10% to 15% observed a single time. Around 0.76% of the sample comes from the top ten. Read against the paper, the sample's treatment or condition label means: allogeneic hematopoietic cell transplantation with graft depleted of TCRalphabeta T cells and CD19 B cells.

The source was PBMCs, collected before TCRalphabeta/CD19-depleted stem cell transplant. The receptors were gathered from a girl aged 2 to 9 with congenital amegakaryocytic thrombocytopenia, due to receive a stem cell transplant.

This clonotype has more than one count but fewer than ten. The V call is TRBV3-1, the J call TRBJ2-7, with TRBD2 as a possible D gene (5 bases). In germline, CDR1 is LGHDT, CDR2 YNNKEL (reference sequence). Trimming pared 0 bases from V and 6 bases from J, leaving 12 bases between. This CDR3 is built from 14 residues. The CDR3 DNA sequence: TGTGCCAGCAGCCAAGATTTTCGAGGGCGCGAGCAGTACTTC. This translates into CASSQDFRGREQYF.

This clonotype was detected many times. V gene TRBV4-1 combines with J gene TRBJ2-2; possibly TRBD1 for D (5 bases). Germline V gene data show CDR1 as MGHRA and CDR2 as YSYEKL. Between the trimmed V and J ends, which lost 4 bases and 3 bases, there was a span of 21 bases. The CDR3 sequence is 18 residues long. CDR3: CASSLGRTSVLYTGELFF. Written as DNA, the CDR3 is TGCGCCAGCAGCCTCGGGCGGACATCCGTTTTGTACACCGGGGAGCTGTTTTTT.

This clonotype showed up many times. This rearrangement joins TRBV2 to TRBJ1-5; TRBD1 matches at 8 bases. Germline V gene data show CDR1 as SNHLY and CDR2 as FYNNEI. After removal of 4 bases from V and 4 bases from J, the junction contained 12 bases not matched to a gene. This CDR3 has 17 residues. CDR3 residues: CASSGTGYSSGNQPQHF. In DNA form, the CDR3 reads TGTGCCAGCAGTGGGACAGGGTATTCCTCGGGGAATCAGCCCCAGCATTTT. The complete variable domain, with remaining parts taken from reference TRBV2 and TRBJ1-5, reads EPEVTQTPSHQVTQMGQEVILRCVPISNHLYFYWYRQILGQKVEFLVSFYNNEISEKSEIFDDQFSVERPDGSNFTLKIRSTKLEDSAMYFCASSGTGYSSGNQPQHFGDGTRLSIL.

This clonotype was counted only a few times. V is TRBV29-1 and J is TRBJ2-7; D not certain. The CDR3 runs 12 residues. In germline, CDR1 is SQVTM, CDR2 ANQGSEA. The germline V and J ends were trimmed by 6 bases and 2 bases, with 11 bases remaining between them. The CDR3 loop is CSVTDGPYEQYF. Here the CDR3 DNA reads TGCAGCGTCACAGACGGACCCTACGAGCAGTACTTC.

This clonotype has ten or more counts. Written as DNA, the CDR3 is TGCAGTGCTACTTTAGCCCACAATGAGCAGTTCTTC. Its protein is CSATLAHNEQFF. The J gene is TRBJ2-1, the V gene TRBV20-1; D is unresolved. Germline assignment: CDR1 DFQATT and CDR2 SNEGSKA (reference sequence). The length of the CDR3 is 12 residues. V shed 4 bases and J shed 5 bases, with 9 bases lying between them.

This clonotype was picked up many times. The J gene is TRBJ2-3, the V gene TRBV6-4; D not certain. The germline CDR1 and CDR2 sequences are MRHNA and SNTAGT. The CDR3 is made up of 14 amino acids. Trimming pared 6 bases from V and 0 bases from J, leaving 10 bases between. The CDR3 region is CASRESGSTDTQYF. The CDR3, as DNA: TGTGCCAGCAGAGAGAGTGGGAGCACAGATACGCAGTATTTT.

The chain employs TRBV2 and TRBJ2-7; D might be TRBD2 (6 bases). Between the trimmed V and J ends, which lost 6 bases and 6 bases, there was a span of 15 bases. CDR3 length equals 13 residues. Germline V gives CDR1 SNHLY, CDR2 FYNNEI. The CDR3 coding sequence is TGTGCCAGCAGGGCTTTTGGGGAGGTCGAGCAGTACTTC. Its protein product is CASRAFGEVEQYF.

This clonotype came up a few times. J is TRBJ2-3 and V is TRBV11-2; D possibly corresponds to TRBD2 (5 bases). Germline CDR1 is SGHAT and CDR2 is FQNNGV. Trimming stripped 5 bases from V and 0 bases from J, with 21 bases between. This CDR3 is 18 amino acids long. CDR3 DNA: TGTGCCAGCAGCGACACCCCCCTCCGACGGACTAGCACAGATACGCAGTATTTT. It encodes CASSDTPLRRTSTDTQYF.

The chain uses TRBV19 and TRBJ2-5; TRBD1 aligns across 7 bases. Losses at the gene ends were 5 bases for V and 4 bases for J; bases not matched to a gene: 7. Germline values: CDR1 LNHDA, CDR2 SQIVND (reference sequence). The CDR3 covers 14 residues. CDR3 in amino acids: CASSPDRDLETQYF. The CDR3 coding sequence is TGTGCCAGTAGTCCCGACAGGGATCTAGAGACCCAGTACTTC.